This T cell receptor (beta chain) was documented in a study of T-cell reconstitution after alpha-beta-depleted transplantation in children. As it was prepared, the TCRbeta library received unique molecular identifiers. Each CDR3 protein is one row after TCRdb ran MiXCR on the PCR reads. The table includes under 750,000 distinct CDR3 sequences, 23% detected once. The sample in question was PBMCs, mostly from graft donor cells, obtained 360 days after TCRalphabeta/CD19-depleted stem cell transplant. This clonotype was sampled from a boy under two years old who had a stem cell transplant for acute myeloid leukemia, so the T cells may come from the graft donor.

CDR3 sequence: CSARKGAENTEAFF. CDR3 sequence (DNA): TGCAGTGCCAGGAAGGGGGCCGAGAACACTGAAGCTTTCTTT. The V call is TRBV20-1, the J call TRBJ1-1, with 7 bases identical to TRBD1. CDR1 and CDR2 from the germline V gene are DFQATT and SNEGSKA (reference sequence). The CDR3 consists of 14 residues. Germline trimming cut 6 bases from V and 1 base from J; bases unmatched to any gene: 8.